The next 18 T cell receptor beta chains were all read from a single sample in a study of CXCR3-negative and CXCR3-positive naive CD8 T cells. UMI labels and 5' RACE were used to prepare the TRB cDNA libraries. TCRdb reprocessed the 5' RACE reads and reports one entry per CDR3 protein, with no DNA. This sample contains roughly 6,100 distinct CDR3 sequences. Sequenced sample: naive CXCR3- CD8+ T cells from blood. Indicated subset: CD45RO-CCR7+CD27+CD95- naive CD8+ T cells lacking CXCR3 (TNR3-). The receptors here all came from a human donor in good health. Some clones in this sample may be carry-over from other donors' samples.

The chain uses TRBV12-3 or TRBV12-4 and TRBJ2-5. This CDR3 has 11 residues. CDR3 region: CASRVQETQYF.

This clonotype registers medium-sized by frequency. The chain couples TRBV5-1 to TRBJ2-7; lacking DNA, the TRBD2 call made by TCRdb goes unchecked. CDR1 is SGHRS and CDR2 is YFSETQ in the germline V gene. The CDR3 consists of 15 residues. The CDR3 reads CASSLAASGSYEQYF.

By frequency, this clonotype is medium-sized. The rearrangement uses TRBV9 and TRBJ2-5; TCRdb picks TRBD2, but there is no DNA to check that call. This CDR3 contains 15 residues. CDR1 and CDR2 (germline): SGDLS, YYNGEE. The CDR3 loop reads CASSPRPSDEETQYF.

The J gene is TRBJ1-1, the V gene TRBV7-9. Germline CDR1 reads SEHNR; CDR2 reads FQNEAQ (reference sequence). The CDR3 is made up of 16 amino acids. CDR3 sequence: CASSPVTGLVGTEAFF.

According to its frequency, this clonotype is medium-sized. This sequence joins TRBV21-1 and TRBJ2-2; TCRdb proposes TRBD2, but this gene call is untestable without DNA. TRBV21-1 has pseudogene status. The CDR3 runs to 17 residues. CDR3 amino acids: CASTLCDSSGSSGELFF.

V gene TRBV19 combines with J gene TRBJ2-1; the TCRdb call, TRBD2, lacks DNA for checking. The CDR3 covers 15 residues. Germline CDR1 is LNHDA and CDR2 is SQIVND (reference sequence). CDR3 sequence reads: CASSIAGGPYNEQFF.

V and J are TRBV29-1 and TRBJ2-5; checking the TCRdb D call of TRBD2 is not possible without DNA. This CDR3 comprises 14 residues. Germline loops: CDR1 SQVTM, CDR2 ANQGSEA. CDR3: CSVERLAEEETQYF. Full variable domain (rest looked up from reference TRBV29-1 and TRBJ2-5): SAVISQKPSRDICQRGTSLTIQCQVDSQVTMMFWYRQQPGQSLTLIATANQGSEATYESGFVIDKFPISRPNLTFSTLTVSNMSPEDSSIYLCSVERLAEEETQYFGPGTRLLVL.

The chain joins TRBV29-1 to TRBJ1-4; the D call from TCRdb, TRBD1, cannot be confirmed without DNA. Germline V gene sequence: CDR1 SQVTM, CDR2 ANQGSEA. This CDR3 comprises 14 residues. CDR3 residues: CSVGGVGAPEKLFF.

V gene TRBV20-1 combines with J gene TRBJ1-1. Per germline, CDR1 DFQATT and CDR2 SNEGSKA (reference sequence). CDR3 length: 11 amino acids. The CDR3 spells CSARGLAEAFF.

This clonotype is deemed medium-sized by its frequency. CDR3: CASSLRGSLDVTQYF. The V and J genes are TRBV13 and TRBJ2-5. The CDR3 covers 15 residues. Germline V CDR1 and CDR2: PRHDT, FYEKMQ (reference sequence).

This clonotype registers medium-sized by frequency. This sequence joins TRBV12-3 or TRBV12-4 and TRBJ2-1; TCRdb indicates TRBD1, and absent DNA this call remains unverified. The CDR3 contains 15 residues. CDR3 residues: CASSLGGISYNEQFF.

This rearrangement joins TRBV29-1 to TRBJ1-2. The CDR3 is made up of 12 amino acids. Germline lookup yields CDR1 SQVTM and CDR2 ANQGSEA. The CDR3 region is CSVEVGIDGYTF.

The rearrangement links TRBV19 to TRBJ1-5; with no DNA, the TCRdb D assignment of TRBD1 cannot be verified. The CDR3 contains 18 residues. Germline CDR1 and CDR2: LNHDA and SQIVND (reference sequence). The CDR3 here is CASSIQAVQGAGNQPQHF.

Judged by frequency, this clonotype is medium-sized. The V gene is TRBV29-1, the J gene TRBJ2-1; the TCRdb call, TRBD2, lacks DNA for checking. This CDR3 is built from 16 residues. The germline gives CDR1 SQVTM, CDR2 ANQGSEA. The CDR3 sequence is CSVEGPAGQVDNEQFF.

The chain links TRBV20-1 to TRBJ1-1. Germline CDR1 reads DFQATT; CDR2 reads SNEGSKA (reference sequence). The CDR3 sequence is 11 residues long. CDR3 protein: CSAIKNTEAFF.

This clonotype is called medium-sized based on its frequency. The chain recombines TRBV7-9 with TRBJ2-1; TCRdb names TRBD1, which stays unverified in the absence of DNA. The germline CDR1 and CDR2 sequences are SEHNR and FQNEAQ (reference sequence). This CDR3 spans 16 amino acids. The CDR3 sequence is CASSFPGVSSYNEQFF. The variable domain in full, completed from reference TRBV7-9 and TRBJ2-1, reads DTGVSQNPRHKITKRGQNVTFRCDPISEHNRLYWYRQTLGQGPEFLTYFQNEAQLEKSRLLSDRFSAERPKGSFSTLEIQRTEQGDSAMYLCASSFPGVSSYNEQFFGPGTRLTVL.

This clonotype shows up as medium-sized by frequency. V is TRBV20-1 and J is TRBJ1-5; TCRdb's D call of TRBD1 is untestable without DNA. CDR1 DFQATT and CDR2 SNEGSKA come from the germline V gene (reference sequence). This CDR3 spans 18 amino acids. The CDR3 loop reads CSARDPESLGGVATPQHF.

This clonotype ranks as medium-sized (0.01 to 0.1%) in terms of frequency. The CDR3 spells CASTLKEGLYEQYF. This chain joins TRBV4-1 and TRBJ2-7. In germline, CDR1 is MGHRA, CDR2 YSYEKL. The CDR3 runs to 14 residues.